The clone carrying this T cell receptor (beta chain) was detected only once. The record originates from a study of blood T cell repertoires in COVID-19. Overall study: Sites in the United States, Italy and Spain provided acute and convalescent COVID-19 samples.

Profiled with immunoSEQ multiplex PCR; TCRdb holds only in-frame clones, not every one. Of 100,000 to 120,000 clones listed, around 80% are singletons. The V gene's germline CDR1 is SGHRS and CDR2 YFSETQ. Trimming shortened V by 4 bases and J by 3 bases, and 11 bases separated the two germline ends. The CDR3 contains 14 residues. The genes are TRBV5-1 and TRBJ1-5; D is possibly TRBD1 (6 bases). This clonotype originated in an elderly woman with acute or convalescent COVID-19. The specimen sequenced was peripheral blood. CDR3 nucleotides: TGCGCCAGCAGCATAGGGGGGGCCAATCAGCCCCAGCATTTT. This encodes CASSIGGANQPQHF.